This T cell receptor (beta chain) was recorded in a study of T cells in Graves' hyperthyroidism and ophthalmopathy. Notes on the study in general: Among thyroid clonotypes expanded above 0.001, most also appeared in blood.

From germline, CDR1 is SNHLY and CDR2 FYNNEI. V dropped 4 bases and J dropped 6; count of bases not matched to a gene: 8. The CDR3 loop spans 16 amino acids. TCR beta CDR3 regions were amplified from RNA. The HTBI primer set was used in a first-round RT-PCR of the TCR CDR3. From the multiplex PCR reads, TCRdb called clonotypes with MiXCR, one entry per CDR3 protein. The sample has hundreds of thousands of distinct CDR3 sequences; less than 30% are singletons. This clonotype came up many times. Its target is not known. The rearrangement links TRBV2 to TRBJ2-2, with 10 bases aligning to TRBD1. Sequencing was done on a sample of blood. This receptor was obtained from a man aged 35-49 years with Graves' hyperthyroidism that later progressed to Graves' ophthalmopathy. The CDR3 DNA is TGTGCCAGCAGTGCCCCGCGGACAGGGGGAGCCGGGGAGCTGTTTTTT. Its protein is CASSAPRTGGAGELFF.